This T cell receptor (beta chain) is drawn from a study of shared clonotypes between healthy human individuals. Profiling relied on immunoSEQ multiplex PCR, and the TCRdb table lists in-frame clones only, not all of them. The repertoire holds more than 2 million clones, with 95% as singletons. On this clone: Other nucleotide sequences from this sample produce the same CDR3.

The germline gives CDR1 SGHRS, CDR2 YFSETQ. This CDR3 spans 15 amino acids. The junction had 2 bases not matched to a gene; V was cut back by 1 base and J by 7 bases. The origin of this receptor is a man between 18 and 35 years old in good health. Sequenced input: naive CD4+ T cells sorted from blood. Specified subset: CD45RA+ positively selected. The V call is TRBV5-1, the J call TRBJ2-1, with TRBD2 matching over 13 bases. The DNA of the CDR3 is TGCGCCAGCAGCTTGAGACTAGCGGGAGGTAATGAGCAGTTCTTC. It is translated as CASSLRLAGGNEQFF.